The source of this T cell receptor beta chain is a study of T cell repertoires in cytomegalovirus infection. The wider study: It was the public TCR beta signatures that indicated both CMV infection and matching HLA type.

A single record per CDR3 protein comes from TCRdb applying MiXCR to the reads. The sample consists of approximately 250,000 distinct CDR3 sequences, about 20% of them appearing once. This clonotype was picked up many times. The length of the CDR3 is 16 residues. Germline CDR1 is SGHVS and CDR2 is FNYEAQ. Trimming cost V 5 bases and J 6 bases; bases outside gene matches: 8. Sequencing was done on a sample of CD8+ T cells from PBMCs. This clonotype was sampled from a human donor in good health (CMV status not recorded). Some clones in this sample may be carry-over from other donors' samples. The rearrangement links TRBV7-6 to TRBJ2-2; TRBD1 agrees at 11 bases. For the CDR3, the DNA is TGTGCCAGCAGCACCGGACAGGGGGCGATAGCCGGGGAGCTGTTTTTT. The encoded protein is CASSTGQGAIAGELFF.